This record concerns one T cell receptor (beta chain) sequence. Its specificity is not known. Profiling relied on immunoSEQ multiplex PCR, and the TCRdb table lists in-frame clones only, not all of them. The data hold tens of thousands of clones, with roughly 96% observed a single time. This entry belongs to a study of cytomegalovirus exposure and HLA in healthy donors. Points from the study as a whole: Some public TCRs appeared in many individuals, while most sequences were rare.

Trimming cost V 5 bases and J 6 bases; bases outside gene matches: 8. The V gene's germline CDR1 is MDHEN and CDR2 SYDVKM. CDR3 size: 16 residues. The gene calls are TRBV28 and TRBJ2-3; 13 bases align to TRBD2. The TCR sequence derives from a man aged 18 to 35 in good health and CMV-seronegative. Sequenced sample: PBMCs. The CDR3 loop is CASSPGLAGATDTQYF. The DNA for the CDR3 is TGTGCCAGCAGTCCTGGACTAGCGGGAGCAACTGATACGCAGTATTTT.